Below, 30 T cell receptor delta chains from the same sample are listed, as sequenced in a study of gamma-delta T cells after stem cell transplantation. TCRdb reprocessed the RT-PCR reads using CATT. The sample has thousands of delta-chain clones; approximately 10% are singletons. Sequencing used gamma-delta T cells. Receptors were obtained from a human donor. It is not recorded whose cells these are; they may come from a transplant donor.

This clone is termed medium-sized. V gene TRDV2 combines with J gene TRDJ3; 7 nucleotides agree with TRDD3. Germline values: CDR1 GEAIGNYY, CDR2 EKD. V shed 3 bases and J 2 bases; nucleotides not matched to a gene: 9. CDR3 length equals 18 residues. CDR3 in amino acids: CACDSPVGETWDTRQMFF. The CDR3 DNA follows: TGTGCCTGTGACTCCCCAGTGGGGGAAACCTGGGACACCCGACAGATGTTTTTC.

This clone was seen a handful of times. This rearrangement joins TRDV2 to TRDJ1; the match to TRDD3 covers 7 bases. V shed 0 bases and J 1 base; nucleotides not matched to a gene: 4. Germline V lookup: CDR1 GEAIGNYY, CDR2 EKD. This CDR3 is 15 amino acids long. CDR3 in amino acids: CACDTMGDLTDKLIF. The CDR3 bases are TGTGCCTGTGACACCATGGGGGACCTCACCGATAAACTCATCTTT.

J is TRDJ2 and V is TRDV2, with TRDD3 matching over 7 bases. This CDR3 contains 14 residues. V shed 1 base, J shed 2 bases, and the junction held 0 bases outside the gene matches. Germline V lookup: CDR1 GEAIGNYY, CDR2 EKD. The CDR3 reads CACDTGGLTAQLFF. The CDR3 bases are TGTGCCTGTGACACTGGGGGATTGACAGCACAACTCTTCTTT.

There are a few counts of this clone. A junction boundary mismatches the germline segment, possibly from a read error. Other DNA sequences in this specimen translate into the identical CDR3. The chain combines TRDV2 with TRDJ1; TRDD3 matches at 12 bases. CDR1 GEAIGNYY and CDR2 EKD come from the germline V gene. The CDR3 length is 15 residues. Here the CDR3 reads CACEPLGDTTDKLIF. The DNA of the CDR3 is TGTGCCTGTGAGCCCCTGGGGGATACGACCGATAAACTTATCTTT.

Notes on this clone: A much larger clone lies a single base off, so this may be a read error. Other nucleotide sequences in the sample specify the same CDR3. V gene TRDV2 combines with J gene TRDJ1; 8 bases fit TRDD3. This CDR3 is 20 amino acids long. Looked up from germline, CDR1 is GEAIGNYY and CDR2 is EKD. Trimming took 7 bases from V and 0 from J; bases not matched to a gene: 24. The chain's CDR3 is CACEALVGDTGTTYTDKLIF. The CDR3 DNA sequence: TGTGCCTGCGAGGCCTTGGTAGGGGATACCGGTACTACGTACACCGATAAACTCATCTTT.

This clone is medium-sized (0.01 to 0.1%) in the sample. This chain joins TRDV2 and TRDJ1, with 8 bases identical to TRDD3. V shed 0 bases and J 0 bases; nucleotides not matched to a gene: 5. The CDR3 consists of 16 residues. CDR1 and CDR2 (germline): GEAIGNYY, EKD. CDR3 nucleotides: TGTGCCTGTGACACCGTGGGTGGGGGATACACCGATAAACTCATCTTT. Protein product: CACDTVGGGYTDKLIF.

This chain joins TRDV2 and TRDJ1; maybe TRDD3 (5 bases). CDR3 length: 20 amino acids. V lost 0 bases, J lost 0 bases, and 25 bases lay in between. Per germline, CDR1 GEAIGNYY and CDR2 EKD. The CDR3 loop reads CACDTGGRLGFKGNTDKLIF. As DNA, the CDR3 is TGTGCCTGTGACACCGGGGGGCGGCTGGGATTCAAGGGAAACACCGATAAACTCATCTTT.

Relative to its sample, this clone is medium-sized. V usage is TRDV2 and J usage is TRDJ1, with D possibly matching TRDD3 (5 bases). This CDR3 spans 15 amino acids. The ends were cut back, 0 bases at V and 0 bases at J, with 10 bases in the middle. In germline, CDR1 is GEAIGNYY, CDR2 EKD. CDR3 DNA: TGTGCCTGTGACACCGTGGGGCTCAACACCGATAAACTCATCTTT. The encoded protein is CACDTVGLNTDKLIF.

Concerning this clone: This specimen includes other DNA sequences encoding the same CDR3. The chain links TRDV2 to TRDJ1; D unclear. CDR3 size: 17 residues. CDR1 is GEAIGNYY and CDR2 is EKD in the germline V gene. V lost 0 bases and J lost 4, with 20 bases in between. This CDR3 is CACDTVTKSRDVDKLIF. The DNA for the CDR3 is TGTGCCTGTGACACCGTGACCAAATCTAGGGACGTCGATAAACTCATCTTT.

By its share, this clone is medium-sized (0.01 to 0.1%). The chain links TRDV2 to TRDJ1; TRDD3 aligns across 10 bases. V trimming: 3 bases; J trimming: 0 bases; junction bases outside the gene matches: 9. The CDR3 has 17 amino acids. Germline V lookup: CDR1 GEAIGNYY, CDR2 EKD. The CDR3 spells CACDSLLGDSYTDKLIF. CDR3 sequence (DNA): TGTGCCTGTGACTCTTTACTGGGGGATTCGTACACCGATAAACTCATCTTT.

The chain is built from TRDV1 and TRDJ1; the match to TRDD3 covers 9 bases. CDR3 length: 21 residues. The trim removed 2 bases at V and 3 bases at J, leaving 22 bases unmatched. From germline, CDR1 is TSWWSYY and CDR2 QGS. CDR3 region: CALGELEGFTPTGGRADKLIF. The CDR3 nucleotides are TGTGCTCTTGGGGAATTGGAAGGTTTCACCCCCACTGGGGGAAGAGCCGATAAACTCATCTTT.

This clone is medium-sized within its sample. The chain recombines TRDV2 with TRDJ1; 7 bases align to TRDD3. CDR3 size: 16 residues. J gave up 0 bases and V 2 bases, and 8 bases lay outside the gene matches. Germline V gene data show CDR1 as GEAIGNYY and CDR2 as EKD. The CDR3 here is CACDNLLGTNTDKLIF. The CDR3 DNA sequence: TGTGCCTGTGACAATTTACTGGGGACCAACACCGATAAACTCATCTTT.

With respect to this clone: The DNA translation disagrees with the TCRdb protein at residue 14, so the protein in this description comes from the DNA. The chain uses TRDV2 and TRDJ1; TRDD3 agrees at 9 bases. This CDR3 region has 16 residues. CDR1 GEAIGNYY and CDR2 EKD come from the germline V gene. CDR3 sequence: CACDILGDRHTDKPIF. CDR3 bases: TGTGCCTGTGACATCCTGGGGGATCGGCACACCGATAAACCCATCTTT.

This clone is medium-sized. J is TRDJ2 and V is TRDV2; 9 nucleotides line up with TRDD3. V dropped 0 bases and J dropped 1; count of bases not matched to a gene: 8. The CDR3 has 18 residues. CDR1 and CDR2 from the germline V gene are GEAIGNYY and EKD. CDR3 DNA: TGTGCCTGTGACACCGCTGATACTGGGGGAGTTTTGACAGCACAACTCTTCTTT. It encodes CACDTADTGGVLTAQLFF.

There are a few counts of this clone. A much larger clone lies one base from this, so it may be a read error. CDR3 sequence (DNA): TGTGCCTGTGGCCCTGTACGTTCCGAACTGGGGGATAATCGGGACACCGATAAACTCATCTTT. This sequence encodes CACGPVRSELGDNRDTDKLIF. The J gene is TRDJ1, the V gene TRDV2; 11 nucleotides line up with TRDD3. The CDR3 has 21 residues. In germline, CDR1 is GEAIGNYY, CDR2 EKD. With 5 bases clipped from V and 0 bases from J, the junction kept 22 bases outside the gene matches.

This clone is labeled medium-sized. The rearrangement links TRDV2 to TRDJ1; 13 bases are shared with TRDD3. CDR3 size: 17 residues. Germline CDR1 is GEAIGNYY and CDR2 is EKD. After removal of 0 bases from V and 0 bases from J, the junction contained 3 bases not matched to a gene. The CDR3 sequence is CACDTVLGDTHTDKLIF. CDR3 DNA sequence: TGTGCCTGTGACACCGTACTGGGGGATACGCACACCGATAAACTCATCTTT.

The CDR3 bases are TGTGCCTGTTCCGGGCTGACTGGGGGATACGCGTTTCGCACCGATAAACTCATCTTT. This sequence encodes CACSGLTGGYAFRTDKLIF. This chain uses TRDV2 with TRDJ1, with 13 bases fitting TRDD3. The CDR3 runs 19 residues. Germline V lookup: CDR1 GEAIGNYY, CDR2 EKD. Trimming removed 6 bases from V and 1 base from J; junction bases left unmatched: 16.

This clone is categorized as medium-sized. The chain's CDR3 is CACDPIIGADKLIF. CDR3 DNA: TGTGCCTGTGACCCGATCATAGGCGCCGATAAACTCATCTTT. This chain joins TRDV2 and TRDJ1, with D uncertain. Germline V gene data show CDR1 as GEAIGNYY and CDR2 as EKD. V lost 3 bases, J lost 3 bases, and 13 bases lay in between. The CDR3 is 14 amino acids.

Concerning this clone: Possible read error: a much larger clone is one base away. This chain uses TRDV2 with TRDJ3, with D perhaps matching TRDD3 (6 bases). Germline lookup yields CDR1 GEAIGNYY and CDR2 EKD. This CDR3 is built from 18 residues. V lost 0 bases and J 0 bases, leaving 11 bases between the germline ends. CDR3 loop: CACDTGDPSSWDTRQMFF. CDR3 nucleotides: TGTGCCTGTGACACCGGGGATCCTAGCTCCTGGGACACCCGACAGATGTTTTTC.

This clone was seen a few times. This chain joins TRDV2 and TRDJ1, with TRDD2 as a possible D gene (5 bases). There are 18 residues in the CDR3. Germline lookup yields CDR1 GEAIGNYY and CDR2 EKD. Trimming cost V 0 bases and J 2 bases, with 21 bases left between them. CDR3 loop: CACDTLPTSLSHTDKLIF. DNA of the CDR3: TGTGCCTGTGACACCCTACCCACTTCCCTCAGCCATACCGATAAACTCATCTTT.

This clone was detected a few times. V gene TRDV2 combines with J gene TRDJ1, with 12 bases identical to TRDD3. Losses at the gene ends were 0 bases for V and 2 bases for J; bases not matched to a gene: 18. Germline CDR1 is GEAIGNYY and CDR2 is EKD. The CDR3 runs 21 residues. Here the CDR3 DNA reads TGTGCCTGTGACACCGTCCTACGCTCGATACTGGGGGATACAGGAACCGATAAACTCATCTTT. This encodes CACDTVLRSILGDTGTDKLIF.

By sample share, this clone is medium-sized (0.01 to 0.1%). The V and J genes are TRDV2 and TRDJ3; D is uncertain. CDR3 length: 16 residues. Trimming stripped 1 base from V and 0 bases from J, with 6 bases between. Germline CDR1 reads GEAIGNYY; CDR2 reads EKD. The DNA of the CDR3 is TGTGCCTGTGACACTATGTCCTCCTGGGACACCCGACAGATGTTTTTC. It is translated as CACDTMSSWDTRQMFF.

A few counts support this clone. A much larger clone is a single base away; this may be a read error. Additional DNA sequences in this sample encode the identical CDR3. V usage is TRDV2 and J usage is TRDJ3, with 8 positions matching TRDD3. Trimming at V came to 4 bases and at J to 0 bases, leaving 16 bases not matched to a gene. Germline-derived CDR1 and CDR2 are GEAIGNYY and EKD. The CDR3 has 21 amino acids. The CDR3 spells CACDTGNWGSESSWDTRQMFF. The CDR3 coding sequence is TGTGCCTGTGATACCGGAAACTGGGGGTCCGAGAGCTCCTGGGACACCCGACAGATGTTTTTC.

For this clone: Its ends do not fully match the called genes, so a read error is possible. This chain links TRDV1 with TRDJ2; TRDD3 matches 9 bases. CDR1 and CDR2 (germline): TSWWSYY, QGS. The length of the CDR3 is 19 residues. The CDR3 reads CALGEHHWGTQTLTAQPFF. The CDR3 nucleotides are TGTGCTCTTGGGGAACACCACTGGGGGACACAGACTTTGACAGCACAACCCTTCTTT.

As concerns this clone: This same CDR3 is encoded by further DNA sequences in the sample. This chain links TRDV2 with TRDJ1; TRDD3 matches 9 bases. Per germline, CDR1 GEAIGNYY and CDR2 EKD. This CDR3 has 16 residues. With 5 bases clipped from V and 11 bases from J, the junction kept 20 bases outside the gene matches. CDR3 residues: CACVPLLGDTPEILIF. CDR3 in DNA: TGTGCCTGTGTCCCCTTACTGGGGGACACACCCGAGATCCTCATCTTT.

This clone was counted only a few times. The protein held in TCRdb is that of a much larger clone and does not match this DNA's translation at residue 16, likely because of a read error; the protein shown is translated from the DNA. V is TRDV2 and J is TRDJ1, with 10 bases matching TRDD3. Germline V gene data show CDR1 as GEAIGNYY and CDR2 as EKD. The CDR3 has 19 amino acids. The CDR3 nucleotides read TGTGCCTGTGACACAGTTTTCCTGGGGGATAATCTCGGAACCGATAACCTCATCTTT. It translates to CACDTVFLGDNLGTDNLIF.

By proportion, this clone is medium-sized (0.01 to 0.1%). The rearrangement uses TRDV2 and TRDJ1; 10 bases fit TRDD3. Germline V gives CDR1 GEAIGNYY, CDR2 EKD. This CDR3 spans 17 amino acids. V lost 1 base and J lost 0; bases outside the gene matches: 7. CDR3 DNA sequence: TGTGCCTGTGACACAATTACTGGGGGATCCAACACCGATAAACTCATCTTT. It is translated as CACDTITGGSNTDKLIF.

In this sample, this clone turned up a few times. TCRdb pairs this DNA with a much larger clone's protein that differs at residue 7, likely a read error; the protein shown was translated from the DNA. The chain has TRDV2 and TRDJ1; TRDD3 is a possible D gene (6 bases). V was pared by 3 bases and J by 0 bases, with 16 bases between. Germline V gene data show CDR1 as GEAIGNYY and CDR2 as EKD. The CDR3 sequence is 16 residues long. CDR3 in DNA: TGTGCCTGTGACTCGATGAGGGATAAAGACACCGATAAACTCATCTTT. It yields the protein CACDSMRDKDTDKLIF.

In its sample, this clone ranks as medium-sized. Distinct nucleotide sequences in the sample also encode this CDR3. The chain is built from TRDV2 and TRDJ1; D is possibly TRDD3 (5 bases). Between the trimmed V and J ends, which lost 0 bases and 2 bases, there was a span of 24 bases. CDR3 length: 19 amino acids. From germline, CDR1 is GEAIGNYY and CDR2 EKD. This CDR3 reads CACDTVKVLGKAWTDKLIF. The CDR3 nucleotides read TGTGCCTGTGACACCGTAAAGGTATTGGGGAAAGCGTGGACCGATAAACTCATCTTT.

Comment on this clone: A clone one base away is much larger, so this may be a read error. Other DNA sequences in this specimen translate into the identical CDR3. This chain connects TRDV2 to TRDJ1; 8 bases align to TRDD2. V trimming: 3 bases; J trimming: 0 bases; junction bases outside the gene matches: 29. The germline gives CDR1 GEAIGNYY, CDR2 EKD. This CDR3 contains 23 residues. The CDR3 DNA sequence: TGTGCCTGTGACCCAACTTCCTACGGGAGTACTGGGCTTGGGATATCGAACACCGATAAACTCATCTTT. This translates into CACDPTSYGSTGLGISNTDKLIF.